Listed below are T cell receptor beta chains from one sample, sequenced in a study of blood T cell repertoires in COVID-19. Assay: immunoSEQ multiplex PCR; the TCRdb copy retains only in-frame clones and omits some. This table holds 180,000 or so clones, around 90% found once. The sequencing input was peripheral blood. Receptors were obtained from a man aged 35-49 years with acute or convalescent COVID-19. CDR3s leave out the opening cysteine and the closing phenylalanine or tryptophan. Fields, in order: clone size, J gene, V gene, CDR3 protein. For some rows the clone size is stated as once, few or many, or as a class when expanded; others skip it.

clone_size: NA
j_call: TRBJ2-7
v_call: TRBV10-3
cdr3_aa: AISFSPGQGALEQY

clone_size: NA
j_call: TRBJ2-1
v_call: TRBV5-1
cdr3_aa: ASSLGRGDNEQF

clone_size: once
j_call: TRBJ2-3
v_call: TRBV7-9
cdr3_aa: ASSLAGQGTDTQY

clone_size: NA
j_call: TRBJ2-2
v_call: TRBV19
cdr3_aa: ASTQGSGTEYFANTGELF

clone_size: NA
j_call: TRBJ1-2
v_call: TRBV19
cdr3_aa: ASSEYNRAYGYT

clone_size: NA
j_call: TRBJ1-6
v_call: TRBV6-5
cdr3_aa: ASKRPDYNSPLH

clone_size: NA
j_call: TRBJ2-3
v_call: TRBV2
cdr3_aa: ASSRLAGNTDTQY

clone_size: once
j_call: TRBJ2-5
v_call: TRBV18
cdr3_aa: ASSPGHRETQY

clone_size: NA
j_call: TRBJ1-5
v_call: TRBV5-8
cdr3_aa: ASSRDIINQPQH

clone_size: few
j_call: TRBJ1-1
v_call: TRBV7-2
cdr3_aa: ASSFRGGTEAF

clone_size: NA
j_call: TRBJ2-1
v_call: TRBV5-1
cdr3_aa: ASSPRQDPYNEQF

clone_size: NA
j_call: TRBJ2-3
v_call: TRBV7-2
cdr3_aa: ASSFGLAGVTDTQY

clone_size: NA
j_call: TRBJ1-4
v_call: TRBV6-5
cdr3_aa: ASSPGPWGHEKLF

clone_size: NA
j_call: TRBJ1-1
v_call: TRBV2
cdr3_aa: ASSGTEAF

clone_size: NA
j_call: TRBJ2-1
v_call: TRBV29-1
cdr3_aa: SVDARGGSSYNEQF

clone_size: NA
j_call: TRBJ1-2
v_call: TRBV5-6
cdr3_aa: ASSLEQGAGYGYT

clone_size: NA
j_call: TRBJ2-1
v_call: TRBV15
cdr3_aa: ATSRDLHSYNEQF

clone_size: NA
j_call: TRBJ2-5
v_call: TRBV5-1
cdr3_aa: ASSLQGADETQY

clone_size: NA
j_call: TRBJ2-3
v_call: TRBV7-2
cdr3_aa: ASSLDYLTQY

clone_size: few
j_call: TRBJ1-1
v_call: TRBV6-5
cdr3_aa: ASSYAGENTEAF

clone_size: NA
j_call: TRBJ2-2
v_call: TRBV19
cdr3_aa: ASIMGAGTGELF

clone_size: NA
j_call: TRBJ1-5
v_call: TRBV19
cdr3_aa: ASSIDPPGASSNQPQH

clone_size: NA
j_call: TRBJ2-7
v_call: TRBV4-3
cdr3_aa: ASSQEFGDGGVDYEQY

clone_size: NA
j_call: TRBJ2-3
v_call: TRBV4-3
cdr3_aa: ASSQDKKRDTQY

clone_size: NA
j_call: TRBJ2-3
v_call: TRBV2
cdr3_aa: ARTDGPLADTQY